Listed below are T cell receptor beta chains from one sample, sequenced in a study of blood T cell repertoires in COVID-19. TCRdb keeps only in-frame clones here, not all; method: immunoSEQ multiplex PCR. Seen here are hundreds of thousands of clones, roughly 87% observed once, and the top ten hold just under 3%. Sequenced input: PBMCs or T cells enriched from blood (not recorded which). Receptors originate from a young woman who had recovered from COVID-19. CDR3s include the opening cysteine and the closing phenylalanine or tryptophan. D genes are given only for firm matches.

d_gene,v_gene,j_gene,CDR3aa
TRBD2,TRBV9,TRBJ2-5,CASSRTSGIQETQYF
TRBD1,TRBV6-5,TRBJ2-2,CASSSRTGETGELFF
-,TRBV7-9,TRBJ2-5,CASSKAVQETQYF
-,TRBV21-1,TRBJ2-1,CASTPPQGREQFF
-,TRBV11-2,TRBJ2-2,CASSPITQGGTGELFF
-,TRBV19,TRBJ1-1,CASIQRARDVMNTEAFF
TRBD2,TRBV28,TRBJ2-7,CASSRGRTSGRSEQYF
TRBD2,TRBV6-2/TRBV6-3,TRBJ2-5,CASSYSPSGSAETQYF
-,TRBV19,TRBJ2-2,CASSPGRSGELFF
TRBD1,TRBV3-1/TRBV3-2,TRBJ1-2,CASSQGWGQGAGYGYTF
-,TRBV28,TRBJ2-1,CASSSPGLRGADEQFF
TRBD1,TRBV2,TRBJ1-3,CASSDRGLTLSGNTIYF
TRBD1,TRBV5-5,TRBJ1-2,CASSQGQGIYGYTF
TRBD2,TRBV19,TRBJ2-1,CASSIGRTSGYNEQFF
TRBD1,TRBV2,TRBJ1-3,CASREQGAANTIYF